This TCR beta chain was profiled in a study of blood T cell repertoires in COVID-19. Across the whole study: Samples came from the United States, Italy and Spain, spanning acute and convalescent COVID-19. PBMCs, B-cell-depleted T cells, or T cells provided the cDNA or gDNA that made up the material.

The protocol was immunoSEQ multiplex PCR, while the TCRdb copy is restricted to in-frame clones and leaves out a portion. The profile shows approximately 150,000 clones, 80% to 90% of them singletons. The sample was peripheral blood. The receptor was derived from a man aged 55 to 69 with active or convalescent COVID-19.

This chain's CDR3 is CASTKWSGLAGNEQFF. The CDR3 bases are TGTGCCAGCACCAAATGGTCGGGACTAGCGGGGAATGAGCAGTTCTTC. This chain links TRBV7-9 with TRBJ2-1, with 13 bases matching TRBD2. Trimming cost V 7 bases and J 7 bases; bases outside gene matches: 10. The CDR3 is made up of 16 amino acids. Looked up from germline, CDR1 is SEHNR and CDR2 is FQNEAQ (reference sequence).